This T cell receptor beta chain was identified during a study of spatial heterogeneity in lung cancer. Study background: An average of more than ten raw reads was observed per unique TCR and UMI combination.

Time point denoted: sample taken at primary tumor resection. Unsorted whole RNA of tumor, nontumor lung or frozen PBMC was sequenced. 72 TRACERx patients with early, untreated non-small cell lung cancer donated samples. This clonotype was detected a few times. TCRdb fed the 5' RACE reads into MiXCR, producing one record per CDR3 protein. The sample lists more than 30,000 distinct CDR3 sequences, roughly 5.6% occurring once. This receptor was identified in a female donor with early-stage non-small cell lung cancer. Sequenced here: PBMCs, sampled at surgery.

The CDR3, as DNA: TGTGCCAGCAGTGGGGCTTCCTACGAGCAGTACTTC. This sequence encodes CASSGASYEQYF. This rearrangement joins TRBV2 to TRBJ2-7; D uncertain. This CDR3 is built from 12 residues. The germline CDR1 and CDR2 sequences are SNHLY and FYNNEI. The V end lost 4 bases, the J end lost 1 base, and 5 bases lay between the germline ends.